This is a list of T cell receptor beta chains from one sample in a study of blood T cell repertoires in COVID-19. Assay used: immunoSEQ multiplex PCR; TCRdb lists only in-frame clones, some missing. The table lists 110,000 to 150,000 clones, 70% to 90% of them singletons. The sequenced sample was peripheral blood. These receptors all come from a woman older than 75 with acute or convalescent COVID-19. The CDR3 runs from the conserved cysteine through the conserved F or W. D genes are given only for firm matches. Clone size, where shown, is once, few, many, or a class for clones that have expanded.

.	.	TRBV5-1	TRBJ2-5	TGCGCCAGCAGCCTACAGGAACAAGAGACCCAGTACTTC	CASSLQEQETQYF
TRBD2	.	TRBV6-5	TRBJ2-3	TGTGCCAGTGCGGGAGGATCATCAGATACGCAGTATTTT	CASAGGSSDTQYF
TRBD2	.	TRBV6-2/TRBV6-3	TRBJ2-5	TGTGCCAGCAGTTACTTGGGACTAGCGGGGGAGACCCAGTACTTC	CASSYLGLAGETQYF
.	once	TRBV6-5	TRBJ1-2	TGTGCCAGCACCCAAAGGGAGGTGGGGGGCTATGGCTACACCTTC	CASTQREVGGYGYTF
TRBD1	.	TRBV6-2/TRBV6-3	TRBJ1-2	TGTGCCAGCAGCGGGGACAGGGGGTTCTATGGCTACACCTTC	CASSGDRGFYGYTF
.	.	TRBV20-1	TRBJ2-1	TGCAGTGCTAGAGGGGGCGGCGAGCAGTTCTTC	CSARGGGEQFF
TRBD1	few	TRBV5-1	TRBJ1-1	TGCGCCAGCAGTCAACAGGGGCTCGGCACTGAAGCTTTCTTT	CASSQQGLGTEAFF
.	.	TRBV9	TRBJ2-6	TGTGCCAGCAGTCGGGAATCTGGGGCCAACGTCCTGACTTTC	CASSRESGANVLTF
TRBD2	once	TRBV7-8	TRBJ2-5	TGTGCCAGCAGCTTAGTCGGCGGGAGCGGGACCCAGTACTTC	CASSLVGGSGTQYF
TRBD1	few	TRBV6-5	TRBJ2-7	TGTGCCACTACCGGGACAGGGTTCCACGAGCAGTACTTC	CATTGTGFHEQYF
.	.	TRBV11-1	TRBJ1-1	TGTGCCAGCAGCCCTACAGGGACGAACACTGAAGCTTTCTTT	CASSPTGTNTEAFF
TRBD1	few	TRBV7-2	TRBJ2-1	TGTGCCAGCAGCTCGGACAGGGTGAATGAGCAGTTCTTC	CASSSDRVNEQFF
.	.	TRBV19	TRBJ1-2	TGTGCCAGTATGGCGCAGTCCTCGGGTAACTATGGCTACACCTTC	CASMAQSSGNYGYTF
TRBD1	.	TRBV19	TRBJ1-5	TGTGCCAGCCGGGACAGCCGTTTGAGCAATCAGCCCCAGCATTTT	CASRDSRLSNQPQHF
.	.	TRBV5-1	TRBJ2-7	TGCGCCAGCGGAGTGACAGCCTCCTACGAGCAGTACTTC	CASGVTASYEQYF
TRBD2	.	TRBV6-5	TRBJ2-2	TGTGCCAGTCGGACTAGCGGATTAACCGGGGAGCTGTTTTTT	CASRTSGLTGELFF
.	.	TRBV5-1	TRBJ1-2	TGCGCCAGCAGCACCGGAGGAAACTATGGCTACACCTTC	CASSTGGNYGYTF
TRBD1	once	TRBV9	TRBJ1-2	TGTGCCAGCAGCCCTAGGACAGGTGACTATGGCTACACCTTC	CASSPRTGDYGYTF
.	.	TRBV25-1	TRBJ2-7	TGTGCCAGCAGTGATCCAGGGGGGCCAAACGAGCAGTACTTC	CASSDPGGPNEQYF
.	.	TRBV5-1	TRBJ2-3	TGCGCCAGCAGCTTGAAGAGGGGCGGGGCAGATACGCAGTATTTT	CASSLKRGGADTQYF
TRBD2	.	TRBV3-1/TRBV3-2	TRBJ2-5	TGTGCCAGCAGCCAGATCCTAGCGGGGGTCGAGACCCAGTACTTC	CASSQILAGVETQYF
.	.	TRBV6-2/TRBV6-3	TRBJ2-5	TGTGCCAGCAGTTACTCGATCGTACAGCAAGAGACCCAGTACTTC	CASSYSIVQQETQYF
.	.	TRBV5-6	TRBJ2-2	TGTGCCAGCAGCTCAACAGGGAGGGACACCGGGGAGCTGTTTTTT	CASSSTGRDTGELFF
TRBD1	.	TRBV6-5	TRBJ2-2	TGTGCCAGCAGTTACTCGAGGGGGCACACCGGGGAGCTGTTTTTT	CASSYSRGHTGELFF
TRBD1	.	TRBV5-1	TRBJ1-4	TGCGCCAGCAGCTTGGAGGACAGGGGTGAAAAACTGTTTTTT	CASSLEDRGEKLFF
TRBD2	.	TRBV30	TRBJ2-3	TGTGCCTGGAGTTTGAGCGGGGGGGCCCTGGATACGCAGTATTTT	CAWSLSGGALDTQYF
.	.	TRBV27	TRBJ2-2	TGTGCCAGCAGTTTAGGGCGTCTCCGGGGGGAGCTGTTTTTT	CASSLGRLRGELFF
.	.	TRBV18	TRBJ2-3	TGTGCCAGCTCACCCCCTAGCACAGATACGCAGTATTTT	CASSPPSTDTQYF
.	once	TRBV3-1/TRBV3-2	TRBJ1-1	TGTGCCAGCAGCCAAGTGCAGGGGAACACTGAAGCTTTCTTT	CASSQVQGNTEAFF
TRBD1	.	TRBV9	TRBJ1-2	TGTGCCAGCAGCGTAGCCCGGGACAGTAACTATGGCTACACCTTC	CASSVARDSNYGYTF
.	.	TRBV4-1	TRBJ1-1	TGCGCCAGCAGCCAAGAAGCGGGGATGAACACTGAAGCTTTCTTT	CASSQEAGMNTEAFF
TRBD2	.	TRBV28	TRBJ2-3	TGTGCCAGCAGTAGCCCCTGGGTGGCGGGGGGGCGTGGAGATACGCAGTATTTT	CASSSPWVAGGRGDTQYF
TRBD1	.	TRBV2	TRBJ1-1	TGTGCCAGCGGGACAGACATGAACACTGAAGCTTTCTTT	CASGTDMNTEAFF
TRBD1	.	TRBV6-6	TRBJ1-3	TGTGCCAGCAGCACTATAGGGGGCAGGAACACCATATATTTT	CASSTIGGRNTIYF
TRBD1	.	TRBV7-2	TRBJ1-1	TGTGCCAGCAGCCGGGACAGTAACACTGAAGCTTTCTTT	CASSRDSNTEAFF
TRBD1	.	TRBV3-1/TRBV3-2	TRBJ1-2	TGTGCCACTACAGGGGTCTATGGCTACACCTTC	CATTGVYGYTF
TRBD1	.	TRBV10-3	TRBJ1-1	TGTGCCATCAAGGGACAGGGGACGATAACTGAAGCTTTCTTT	CAIKGQGTITEAFF
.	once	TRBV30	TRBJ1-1	TGTGCCTGGAGTGTACAGGGCTTCCGGGCTTTCTTT	CAWSVQGFRAFF
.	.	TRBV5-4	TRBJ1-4	TGTGCCAGCAGCTTGGCCGGACAGCCTAATGAAAAACTGTTTTTT	CASSLAGQPNEKLFF
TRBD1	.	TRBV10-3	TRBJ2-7	TGTGCCATCAGCCGGGACAGCTACGAGCAGTACTTC	CAISRDSYEQYF
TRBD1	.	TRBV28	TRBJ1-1	TGTGCCAGCAGTTTTATTGACAGGGGGAACACTGAAGCTTTCTTT	CASSFIDRGNTEAFF
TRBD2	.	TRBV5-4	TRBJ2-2	TGTGCCAGCAGCTTAGGGGGACTAGGATCCGGGGAGCTGTTTTTT	CASSLGGLGSGELFF
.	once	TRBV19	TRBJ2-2	TGTGCCAGTAGTATTTATTCAGGGGTGACCGGGGAGCTGTTTTTT	CASSIYSGVTGELFF
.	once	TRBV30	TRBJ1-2	TGTGCCTGGAAAGGGTCGGGTTTAGGACTTAACTATGGCTACACCTTC	CAWKGSGLGLNYGYTF
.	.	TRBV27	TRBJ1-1	TGTGCCAGCAGTTTATGGGGTCAGGAGGGTGAAGCTTTCTTT	CASSLWGQEGEAFF
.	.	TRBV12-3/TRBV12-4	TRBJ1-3	TGTGCCAGCAGTTTCTCTTGGACAGTCGACATATATTTT	CASSFSWTVDIYF
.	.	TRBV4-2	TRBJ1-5	TGTGCCAGCAGCAAACAGGTGAGCAATCAGCCCCAGCATTTT	CASSKQVSNQPQHF